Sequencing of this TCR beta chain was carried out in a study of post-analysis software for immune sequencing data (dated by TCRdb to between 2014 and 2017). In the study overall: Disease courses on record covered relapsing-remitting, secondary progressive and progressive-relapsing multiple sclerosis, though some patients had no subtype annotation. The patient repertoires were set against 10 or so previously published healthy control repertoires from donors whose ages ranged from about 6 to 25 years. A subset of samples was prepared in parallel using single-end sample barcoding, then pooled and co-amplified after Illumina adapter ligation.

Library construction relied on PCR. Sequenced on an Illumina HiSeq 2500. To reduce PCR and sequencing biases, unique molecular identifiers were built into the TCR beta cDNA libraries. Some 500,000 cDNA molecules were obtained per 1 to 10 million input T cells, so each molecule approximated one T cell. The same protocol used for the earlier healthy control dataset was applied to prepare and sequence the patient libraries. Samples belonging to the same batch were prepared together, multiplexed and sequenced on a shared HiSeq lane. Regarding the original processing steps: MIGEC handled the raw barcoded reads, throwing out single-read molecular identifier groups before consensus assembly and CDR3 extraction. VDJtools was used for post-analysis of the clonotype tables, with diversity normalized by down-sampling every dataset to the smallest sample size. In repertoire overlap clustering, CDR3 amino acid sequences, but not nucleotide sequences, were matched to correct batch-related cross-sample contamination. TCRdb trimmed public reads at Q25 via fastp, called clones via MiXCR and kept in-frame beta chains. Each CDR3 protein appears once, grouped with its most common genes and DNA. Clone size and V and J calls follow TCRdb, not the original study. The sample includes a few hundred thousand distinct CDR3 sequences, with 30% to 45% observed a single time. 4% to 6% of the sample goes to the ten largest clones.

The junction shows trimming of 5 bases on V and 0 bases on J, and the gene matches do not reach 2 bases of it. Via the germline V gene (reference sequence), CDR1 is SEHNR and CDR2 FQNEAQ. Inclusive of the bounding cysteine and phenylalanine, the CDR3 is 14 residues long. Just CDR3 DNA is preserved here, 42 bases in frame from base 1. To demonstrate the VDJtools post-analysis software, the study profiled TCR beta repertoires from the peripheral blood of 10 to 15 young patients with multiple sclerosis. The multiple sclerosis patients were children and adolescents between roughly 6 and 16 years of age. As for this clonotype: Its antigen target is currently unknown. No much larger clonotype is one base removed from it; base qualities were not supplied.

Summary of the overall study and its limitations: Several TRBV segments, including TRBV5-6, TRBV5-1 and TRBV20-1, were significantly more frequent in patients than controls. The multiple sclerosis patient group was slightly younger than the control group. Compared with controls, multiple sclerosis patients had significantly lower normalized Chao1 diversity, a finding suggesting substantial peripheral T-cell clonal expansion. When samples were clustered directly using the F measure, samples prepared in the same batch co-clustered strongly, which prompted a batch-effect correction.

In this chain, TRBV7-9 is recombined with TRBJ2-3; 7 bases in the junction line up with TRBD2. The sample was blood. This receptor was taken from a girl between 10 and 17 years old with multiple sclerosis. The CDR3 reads CASSRSGSTDTQYF. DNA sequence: TGTGCCAGCAGCCGTAGCGGGAGCACAGATACGCAGTATTTT. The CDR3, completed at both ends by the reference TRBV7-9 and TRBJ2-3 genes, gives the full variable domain DTGVSQNPRHKITKRGQNVTFRCDPISEHNRLYWYRQTLGQGPEFLTYFQNEAQLEKSRLLSDRFSAERPKGSFSTLEIQRTEQGDSAMYLCASSRSGSTDTQYFGPGTRLTVL.